Listed here is a single TCR beta chain. Its antigen is unidentified. The CDR3 extends over 13 amino acids. In germline, CDR1 is LNHDA, CDR2 SQIVND (reference sequence). The V end was cut by 6 bases, the J end by 1 base, with 10 bases between. The data were taken from a study of shared clonotypes between healthy human individuals. Source study methods: ImmunoSEQ supplied junction-only sequences lacking quality scores, so filtering was different. Method: immunoSEQ multiplex PCR; TCRdb's copy keeps in-frame clones and lacks some. V and J calls and clone size are as listed in that table; D and trimming were resolved from the DNA. The data show more than 2 million clones, almost 96% seen once. Study donors comprised healthy, HIV-negative adults devoid of recent acute infection or vaccination. Splitting the CD4+ cells yielded a CD45RA+ naive subset and a CD45RA-negative memory subset. Study-level results: Clonotype sharing across donors was expected to vary with sequencing depth.

V gene TRBV19 combines with J gene TRBJ2-7; D could derive from TRBD1 or TRBD2 (5 bases each). The material sequenced was naive CD4+ T cells sorted from blood. The subset denotes: CD45RA+ positively selected. This receptor was taken from a young man in good health. The CDR3: CASSLGESYEQYF. The CDR3 nucleotides read TGTGCCAGTAGCCTGGGGGAGTCCTACGAGCAGTACTTC.